This TCR beta chain was documented in a study of blood T cell repertoires in COVID-19. Study information: PBMCs, B-cell-depleted T cells, or T cells provided the cDNA or gDNA that made up the material.

Germline V gene sequence: CDR1 MNHEY, CDR2 SMNVEV (reference sequence). There are 14 residues in the CDR3. The V and J ends lost 0 bases and 4 bases, in that order; junction bases with no gene match: 1. Method: immunoSEQ multiplex PCR; TCRdb's copy keeps in-frame clones and lacks some. The table records about 250,000 clones, around 87% of them present only once. Patients in Seattle were enrolled during active infection, then followed longitudinally. The chain uses TRBV27 and TRBJ1-2; 8 positions match TRBD1. Sequenced sample: peripheral blood. The TCR comes from a woman in her fifties or sixties with COVID-19, enrolled during active disease. Here the CDR3 DNA reads TGTGCCAGCAGTTTATCCGGGACAGGCTATGGCTACACCTTC. Protein product: CASSLSGTGYGYTF.